The 17 T cell receptor beta chains given below trace back to one sample, sequenced in a study of blood T cell repertoires in COVID-19. Some clones are missing from TCRdb's copy, which holds only in-frame ones; the method was immunoSEQ multiplex PCR. The repertoire holds 70,000 to 90,000 clones, roughly 77% seen once, with 24% in the top ten. Sequencing input: peripheral blood. Receptors originate from a human donor in a cohort sampled during active COVID-19.

The chain joins TRBV28 to TRBJ1-6; D possibly corresponds to TRBD1 (5 bases). CDR1 is MDHEN, CDR2 SYDVKM, per germline. Trimming left V 4 bases short and J 0 bases short, with 13 bases between. The CDR3 is 17 amino acids. The chain's CDR3 is CASSSPSGGSYNSPLHF. CDR3 coding DNA: TGTGCCAGCAGTTCTCCCTCGGGGGGCTCCTATAATTCACCCCTCCACTTT. Full variable domain (missing parts from reference TRBV28 and TRBJ1-6): DVKVTQSSRYLVKRTGEKVFLECVQDMDHENMFWYRQDPGLGLRLIYFSYDVKMKEKGDIPEGYSVSREKKERFSLILESASTNQTSMYLCASSSPSGGSYNSPLHFGNGTRLTVT.

This clone is a singleton in its sample. The V gene is TRBV21-1, the J gene TRBJ1-4; whether TRBD1, the table's D call, matches the DNA was not checked. TRBV21-1 is marked as a pseudogene. The CDR3 consists of 15 residues. This CDR3 reads CASSKVPATNEKLFF. The CDR3 nucleotides are TGTGCCAGCAGCAAAGTGCCAGCAACTAATGAAAAACTGTTTTTT.

This chain joins TRBV13 and TRBJ1-2; D unclear. Germline values: CDR1 PRHDT, CDR2 FYEKMQ (reference sequence). V lost 4 bases to trimming and J lost 6 bases, with 15 bases between them. The CDR3 covers 14 residues. CDR3 DNA: TGTGCCAGCAGCTCCGATCCGGACTCGGATGGCTACACCTTC. Translated: CASSSDPDSDGYTF.

V usage is TRBV5-4 and J usage is TRBJ2-3; TRBD2 agrees at 14 bases. From germline, CDR1 is SGHNT and CDR2 YYREEE (reference sequence). The CDR3 runs 15 residues. The junction had 7 bases not matched to a gene; V was cut back by 0 bases and J by 13 bases. The CDR3 DNA reads TGTGCCAGCAGCTTGGGGGTCTTGACTAGCGGGAGGGAGTATTTT. Its protein product is CASSLGVLTSGREYF.

This clone was detected once. This chain links TRBV5-1 with TRBJ2-7; TRBD2 matches 9 bases. CDR3 length: 16 residues. The V segment lost 4 bases and the J segment 6 bases; nucleotides outside the gene matches: 14. CDR1 and CDR2 (germline): SGHRS, YFSETQ. The CDR3 DNA sequence: TGCGCCAGCAGCAGGTTCGGTAGCGGGAGTTTTAGCGAGCAGTACTTC. This gives the protein CASSRFGSGSFSEQYF.

This sequence joins TRBV11-2 and TRBJ2-1, with D possibly matching TRBD2 (6 bases). CDR1 and CDR2 from the germline V gene are SGHAT and FQNNGV. V lost 10 bases to trimming and J lost 3 bases, with 7 bases between them. There are 11 residues in the CDR3. The CDR3 is CATGSYNEQFF. The DNA of the CDR3 is TGTGCCACCGGGAGCTACAATGAGCAGTTCTTC.

The rearrangement joins TRBV29-1 to TRBJ2-3; possibly TRBD2 for D (5 bases). The V gene lost 7 bases and the J gene lost 5 bases, with 16 bases spanning the gap. Germline V lookup: CDR1 SQVTM, CDR2 ANQGSEA. The CDR3 totals 13 residues. The CDR3 region is CSDALQAGDTQYF. CDR3 DNA sequence: TGCAGCGATGCCCTCCAGGCGGGAGATACGCAGTATTTT.

The CDR3 DNA sequence: TGCGCCAGCAGCTTGACCTGGGACTCCGAGGGTGGCTACACCTTC. Amino acid sequence: CASSLTWDSEGGYTF. The chain couples TRBV5-1 to TRBJ1-2; tentative D call: TRBD1 (5 bases). The germline V and J ends were trimmed by 1 base and 7 bases, with 17 bases remaining between them. Germline assignment: CDR1 SGHRS and CDR2 YFSETQ. This CDR3 has 15 residues.

As concerns this clone: At one end, the junction sequence differs from germline, possibly due to a read error. The rearrangement uses TRBV14 and TRBJ2-5, with a tentative D call TRBD1 (6 bases). From germline, CDR1 is SGHDN and CDR2 FVKESK. This CDR3 spans 16 amino acids. The CDR3, as DNA: TGTGCCAGCAGCCTATCGTACGGACAGTTGCAAGGGACCCAGTACTTC. Its translation: CASSLSYGQLQGTQYF.

The chain couples TRBV5-5 to TRBJ2-3, with 7 bases matching TRBD1. V trimming: 1 base; J trimming: 2 bases; junction bases outside the gene matches: 10. Germline V CDR1 and CDR2: SGHKS, YYEKEE (reference sequence). The CDR3 consists of 17 residues. The CDR3 is CASSLLTGTEHTDTQYF. CDR3 in DNA: TGTGCCAGCAGCTTGCTAACAGGGACAGAACACACAGATACGCAGTATTTT. Complete variable domain (other parts from reference TRBV5-5 and TRBJ2-3): DAGVTQSPTHLIKTRGQQVTLRCSPISGHKSVSWYQQVLGQGPQFIFQYYEKEERGRGNFPDRFSARQFPNYSSELNVNALLLGDSALYLCASSLLTGTEHTDTQYFGPGTRLTVL.

This clone has more than one count but fewer than ten. The chain couples TRBV4-1 to TRBJ2-1; 11 positions agree with TRBD2. This CDR3 contains 18 residues. Losses at the gene ends were 0 bases for V and 7 bases for J; bases not matched to a gene: 11. Germline lookup yields CDR1 MGHRA and CDR2 YSYEKL. The CDR3 nucleotides are TGCGCCAGCAGCCAAGATAAACTGGTAGCGGGAGGGCCGAATGAGCAGTTCTTC. This sequence encodes CASSQDKLVAGGPNEQFF.

The chain employs TRBV5-1 and TRBJ2-2, with D perhaps matching TRBD2 (6 bases). The CDR3 length is 13 residues. The germline CDR1 and CDR2 sequences are SGHRS and YFSETQ. V gave up 9 bases and J gave up 6 bases, with 15 bases separating them. Here the CDR3 DNA reads TGCGCCACGAGAAAAGGGGAGGCCGGGGAGCTGTTTTTT. This translates into CATRKGEAGELFF.

The chain joins TRBV2 to TRBJ1-4; possible D gene TRBD1, 5 bases. Trimming removed 2 bases at V and 8 bases at J, with 15 bases between. The CDR3 contains 15 residues. In germline, CDR1 is SNHLY, CDR2 FYNNEI. The chain's CDR3 is CASSEIGQGGEKLFF. The CDR3 DNA sequence: TGTGCCAGCAGTGAAATTGGGCAGGGTGGCGAAAAACTGTTTTTT.

This rearrangement joins TRBV5-4 to TRBJ2-3; D not resolved. V shed 4 bases and J shed 4 bases, with 16 bases lying between them. This CDR3 spans 15 amino acids. From germline, CDR1 is SGHNT and CDR2 YYREEE (reference sequence). The CDR3, as DNA: TGTGCCAGCAGCCCTCAGACGATCCGGGCAGATACGCAGTATTTT. Protein product: CASSPQTIRADTQYF. The whole variable domain, filled in from reference TRBV5-4 and TRBJ2-3, reads ETGVTQSPTHLIKTRGQQVTLRCSSQSGHNTVSWYQQALGQGPQFIFQYYREEENGRGNFPPRFSGLQFPNYSSELNVNALELDDSALYLCASSPQTIRADTQYFGPGTRLTVL.

The V gene is TRBV13, the J gene TRBJ2-3; D might be TRBD1 (6 bases). The CDR3 extends over 15 amino acids. Germline loops: CDR1 PRHDT, CDR2 FYEKMQ (reference sequence). Trimming cost V 3 bases and J 2 bases, with 12 bases left between them. CDR3 DNA sequence: TGTGCCAGCAGCTTTGTGGCAGGGGACACAGATACGCAGTATTTT. This gives the protein CASSFVAGDTDTQYF.

This chain links TRBV11-2 with TRBJ1-6; the D is unclear. This CDR3 contains 13 residues. The germline V gene encodes CDR1 SGHAT and CDR2 FQNNGV. V shed 2 bases and J shed 8 bases, with 7 bases lying between them. In nucleotides, the CDR3 is TGTGCCAGCAGCTTAATAGAGGATTCACCCCTCCACTTT. Its translation is CASSLIEDSPLHF.

The chain has TRBV7-9 and TRBJ2-5, with 8 nucleotides matching TRBD1. The trim removed 6 bases at V and 5 bases at J, leaving 14 bases unmatched. The CDR3 extends over 16 amino acids. Looked up from germline, CDR1 is SEHNR and CDR2 is FQNEAQ (reference sequence). This CDR3 is CASSNTDRVGWETQYF. The DNA for the CDR3 is TGTGCCAGCAGTAACACGGACAGGGTCGGCTGGGAGACCCAGTACTTC.